This TCR beta chain emerged from a study of blood T cell repertoires in COVID-19. Study-wide background: Sample material is recorded as cDNA or gDNA derived from T cells, B-cell-depleted T cells, or PBMCs.

Generated by immunoSEQ multiplex PCR, the TCRdb table keeps only in-frame clones and is missing some. Among roughly 90,000 clones listed, 80% were seen once. The sequence was obtained from a woman aged 70-85 years with acute or convalescent COVID-19. What was sequenced was peripheral blood.

The CDR3 here is CASSKTSTDTQYF. CDR3 coding DNA: TGCGCCAGCAGCAAAACTAGCACAGATACGCAGTATTTT. The rearrangement links TRBV5-1 to TRBJ2-3; no clear D gene. Trimming took off 4 bases at V and 0 bases at J, with 6 bases between the two ends. CDR1 and CDR2 from the germline V gene are SGHRS and YFSETQ. This CDR3 is built from 13 residues.